Listed here are 25 T cell receptor beta chains from one sample, sequenced in a study of patients and donors after allogeneic stem cell transplantation. TCRdb reprocessed the RT-PCR reads via MiXCR and lists one record per CDR3 protein. Here the sample spans roughly 190,000 distinct CDR3 sequences, 41% being singletons. Source material: blood, either unsorted or a sorted T cell fraction (not recorded which). The source of these receptors is a human donor who was either an allogeneic HSCT recipient or a stem cell or donor lymphocyte infusion donor (not recorded which). It is not recorded whose cells these are; they may come from a transplant donor.

The chain joins TRBV9 to TRBJ2-7; no firm D call. The CDR3 totals 14 residues. The V end lost 0 bases, the J end lost 3 bases, and 10 bases lay between the germline ends. Germline assignment: CDR1 SGDLS and CDR2 YYNGEE. This CDR3 is CASSVGVQHYEQYF. In nucleotides, the CDR3 is TGTGCCAGCAGCGTAGGGGTACAGCACTACGAGCAGTACTTC.

This chain uses TRBV6-5 with TRBJ1-1, with D perhaps matching TRBD1 (6 bases). Germline lookup yields CDR1 MNHEY and CDR2 SVGAGI. Trimming took 4 bases from V and 1 from J, leaving 13 bases between them. The CDR3 sequence is 15 residues long. The CDR3 is CASSSWKGGNTEAFF. CDR3 nucleotides: TGTGCCAGCAGTTCCTGGAAGGGGGGGAACACTGAAGCTTTCTTT.

The chain recombines TRBV29-1 with TRBJ2-3; weak D call: TRBD2 (5 bases). The CDR3 has 13 residues. Germline V gene lookup returns CDR1 SQVTM and CDR2 ANQGSEA. V was shortened by 7 bases and J by 3 bases, with 14 bases between the two germline ends. The DNA of the CDR3 is TGCAGCGCTGAGATGAGGGCAACAGATACGCAGTATTTT. The encoded protein is CSAEMRATDTQYF.

The CDR3 loop reads CASSLSGAFNEKLFF. The CDR3 nucleotides read TGTGCCAGCAGTCTGTCAGGGGCCTTTAATGAAAAACTGTTTTTT. J is TRBJ1-4 and V is TRBV27; weak D call: TRBD1 (6 bases). Trimming left V 5 bases short and J 4 bases short, with 14 bases between. The CDR3 sequence is 15 residues long. Germline loops: CDR1 MNHEY, CDR2 SMNVEV (reference sequence).

The rearrangement links TRBV24-1 to TRBJ1-1; maybe TRBD1 (5 bases). The CDR3 extends over 14 amino acids. The V and J ends lost 7 bases and 1 base respectively, with 12 bases between them. Germline loops: CDR1 KGHDR, CDR2 SFDVKD. In DNA form, the CDR3 reads TGTGCCACCAGCGCGGGACGGGAGAACACTGAAGCTTTCTTT. Its translation: CATSAGRENTEAFF.

The table lists this clonotype with a few counts. V is TRBV6-5 and J is TRBJ2-7; TRBD2 aligns across 11 bases. The germline V gene has CDR1 MNHEY and CDR2 SVGAGI. The CDR3 runs 15 residues. V lost 6 bases and J lost 2; bases outside the gene matches: 6. The CDR3 DNA sequence: TGTGCCAGCAGGACCGGGACTAGCGGTCCCTACGAGCAGTACTTC. Translation: CASRTGTSGPYEQYF.

The CDR3 DNA reads as TGTGCCAGCAGCTTTTGGGCAAGCACAGATACGCAGTATTTT. The encoded protein is CASSFWASTDTQYF. This chain uses TRBV7-2 with TRBJ2-3; no firm D call. Germline loops: CDR1 SGHTA, CDR2 FQGNSA. This CDR3 region has 14 residues. V shed 3 bases and J shed 0 bases, with 7 bases lying between them.

V usage is TRBV12-3 or TRBV12-4 and J usage is TRBJ1-2; tentative D call: TRBD1 (6 bases). The CDR3 has 15 amino acids. V lost 1 base to trimming and J lost 2 bases, with 11 bases between them. This CDR3 reads CASSLGAGANYGYTF. The DNA for the CDR3 is TGTGCCAGCAGTTTAGGGGCAGGGGCCAACTATGGCTACACCTTC.

The rearrangement links TRBV4-3 to TRBJ2-1; TRBD2 matches at 8 bases. This CDR3 comprises 15 residues. V lost 3 bases and J lost 10; bases outside the gene matches: 11. The V gene's germline CDR1 is LGHNA and CDR2 YSLEER. CDR3 DNA: TGCGCCAGCAGCCAGGCCGGGACTAGGGTTAGGGAGCAGTTCTTC. Protein sequence: CASSQAGTRVREQFF.

V usage is TRBV25-1 and J usage is TRBJ2-7; tentative D call: TRBD1 (6 bases). CDR1 is MGHDK, CDR2 SYGVNS, per germline. V shed 2 bases and J shed 3 bases, with 11 bases lying between them. The CDR3 contains 14 residues. CDR3 residues: CASSERDTNYEQYF. The CDR3, as DNA: TGTGCCAGCAGTGAACGGGACACCAACTACGAGCAGTACTTC.

This chain uses TRBV13 with TRBJ2-3; 8 bases match TRBD2. Germline V gene lookup returns CDR1 PRHDT and CDR2 FYEKMQ (reference sequence). V dropped 6 bases and J dropped 0; count of bases not matched to a gene: 20. The CDR3 contains 20 residues. The CDR3 DNA reads TGTGCCAGCAGTCCTTCGTATTCCAACTTAGCGGGGACTAGCACAGATACGCAGTATTTT. Translating gives CASSPSYSNLAGTSTDTQYF.

This chain uses TRBV7-2 with TRBJ1-1; a possible D gene is TRBD1 (5 bases). The V gene lost 1 base and the J gene lost 4 bases, with 16 bases spanning the gap. The CDR3 totals 16 residues. In germline, CDR1 is SGHTA, CDR2 FQGNSA. This chain's CDR3 is CASSLESVGLGTEAFF. CDR3 nucleotides: TGTGCCAGCAGCTTAGAGTCTGTGGGGCTGGGCACTGAAGCTTTCTTT. Supplemented by reference TRBV7-2 and TRBJ1-1, the full variable domain reads GAGVSQSPSNKVTEKGKDVELRCDPISGHTALYWYRQSLGQGLEFLIYFQGNSAPDKSGLPSDRFSAERTGGSVSTLTIQRTQQEDSAVYLCASSLESVGLGTEAFFGQGTRLTVV.

V is TRBV6-6 and J is TRBJ2-7; D could derive from TRBD1 or TRBD2 (5 bases each). With 7 bases removed from V and 5 bases from J, the gap between germline ends came to 21 bases. The CDR3 runs to 15 residues. Germline CDR1 and CDR2: MNHNY and SVGAGI (reference sequence). CDR3 nucleotide sequence: TGTGCCAGCACCCACCTGAGGGCAGGGCTCGACGAGCAGTACTTC. Translating it yields CASTHLRAGLDEQYF.

This chain joins TRBV7-9 and TRBJ2-7, with 7 nucleotides matching TRBD2. CDR3 size: 14 residues. V was clipped by 10 bases and J by 7 bases; unmatched bases: 16. The germline gives CDR1 SEHNR, CDR2 FQNEAQ (reference sequence). The CDR3 nucleotides read TGTGCCATCTCCCTCTGGGACGCCGGGGGGGAGCAGTACTTC. Protein sequence: CAISLWDAGGEQYF.

This clonotype was observed a handful of times. This rearrangement joins TRBV21-1 to TRBJ1-2. TRBV21-1 is marked as a pseudogene. The CDR3 loop spans 14 amino acids. CDR3 coding DNA: TGTGCCAGCAGCGCCGTTCTTCCAGTCCGTGGCTACACCTTC. It translates to CASSAVLPVRGYTF.

This clonotype came up a few times. The CDR3 loop reads CASSQGGPGVTEAFF. CDR3 DNA sequence: TGCGCCAGCAGCCAAGGAGGTCCCGGAGTCACTGAAGCTTTCTTT. This sequence joins TRBV4-3 and TRBJ1-1; D uncertain. The CDR3 has 15 amino acids. Between the trimmed V and J ends, which lost 1 base and 4 bases, there was a span of 13 bases. The germline V gene encodes CDR1 LGHNA and CDR2 YSLEER.

The chain is built from TRBV11-2 and TRBJ2-1, with 8 bases matching TRBD2. The CDR3 consists of 17 residues. CDR1 and CDR2 (germline): SGHAT, FQNNGV. V was clipped by 5 bases and J by 8 bases; unmatched bases: 17. CDR3: CASSPPGLAEGYDEQFF. In DNA form, the CDR3 reads TGTGCCAGCAGCCCTCCCGGACTAGCCGAAGGATATGATGAGCAGTTCTTC.

This clonotype appeared a single time. The rearrangement joins TRBV12-3 or TRBV12-4 to TRBJ2-3; 9 positions agree with TRBD2. The V segment lost 10 bases and the J segment 3 bases; nucleotides outside the gene matches: 8. The CDR3 is 14 residues long. CDR3 in amino acids: CANSVAGVTDTQYF. The CDR3 coding sequence is TGTGCCAATTCGGTAGCGGGAGTAACAGATACGCAGTATTTT.

This rearrangement joins TRBV25-1 to TRBJ1-1, with D maybe TRBD1 (6 bases). V lost 6 bases and J 8 bases, leaving 19 bases between the germline ends. The CDR3 totals 14 residues. The germline gives CDR1 MGHDK, CDR2 SYGVNS. CDR3 nucleotide sequence: TGTGCCAGCAGCCCCCACGGGGGCTACTCCGAAGCTTTCTTT. Its translation: CASSPHGGYSEAFF.

The V call is TRBV7-9, the J call TRBJ1-2; maybe TRBD1 (5 bases). V was pared by 2 bases and J by 2 bases, with 18 bases between. The CDR3 is 17 residues long. CDR1 is SEHNR, CDR2 FQNEAQ, per germline (reference sequence). The CDR3 nucleotides read TGTGCCAGCAGCTTATACAACTACCCAGGGCCGAACTATGGCTACACCTTC. This encodes CASSLYNYPGPNYGYTF.

The V gene is TRBV29-1, the J gene TRBJ2-4, with D perhaps given as TRBD1 or TRBD2 (5 bases each). Per germline, CDR1 SQVTM and CDR2 ANQGSEA. V was shortened by 5 bases and J by 2 bases, with 19 bases between the two germline ends. The CDR3 runs to 16 residues. In DNA, the CDR3 is TGCAGCGTTCTGCGGTGGGGGACGGAGACCAAAAACATTCAGTACTTC. It codes for CSVLRWGTETKNIQYF.

As to this clonotype: The conserved phenylalanine or tryptophan normally closing the CDR3 is absent here, so this likely arose from a read error. The J gene is TRBJ2-3, the V gene TRBV24-1; D unclear. The CDR3 contains 14 residues. With 4 bases removed from V and 3 bases from J, the gap between germline ends came to 10 bases. The germline V gene has CDR1 KGHDR and CDR2 SFDVKD. CDR3 in DNA: TGTGCCACCAGTGACCCATACTCAACAGATACGCAGTATCTT. Translated, it gives CATSDPYSTDTQYL.

The genes are TRBV6-5 and TRBJ2-7; D could derive from TRBD1 or TRBD2 (5 bases each). The CDR3 loop spans 16 amino acids. Germline V gene data show CDR1 as MNHEY and CDR2 as SVGAGI. Trimming pared 2 bases from V and 1 base from J, leaving 15 bases between. DNA of the CDR3: TGTGCCAGCAGTTACCAATGGGGAGACAGATCCTACGAGCAGTACTTC. Protein: CASSYQWGDRSYEQYF.

The table lists this clonotype with a few counts. This chain uses TRBV28 with TRBJ1-2, with 7 bases identical to TRBD1. The CDR3 loop spans 16 amino acids. Per germline, CDR1 MDHEN and CDR2 SYDVKM. Trimming removed 5 bases from V and 6 bases from J; junction bases left unmatched: 15. CDR3 region: CASSLIRTGREHGYTF. The CDR3 coding sequence is TGTGCCAGCAGTCTAATTAGGACAGGACGAGAGCATGGCTACACCTTC.

This clonotype showed up just a few times. V and J are TRBV6-6 and TRBJ2-1; TRBD1 aligns across 10 bases. CDR3 length: 15 amino acids. Germline V lookup: CDR1 MNHNY, CDR2 SVGAGI (reference sequence). V lost 2 bases to trimming and J lost 4 bases; unmatched junction nucleotides: 2. Here the CDR3 DNA reads TGTGCCAGCAGTTACCGGGACAGGGGTTACAATGAGCAGTTCTTC. This sequence encodes CASSYRDRGYNEQFF.